This is a list of T cell receptor beta chains from one sample in a study of blood T cell repertoires in COVID-19. Data came from immunoSEQ multiplex PCR; TCRdb stores just in-frame clones and leaves some out. The data hold about 130,000 clones, with more than 70% observed a single time. The sequencing sample was made of peripheral blood. Receptors originate from a woman older than 75 with acute or convalescent COVID-19. The CDR3 runs from the conserved cysteine through the conserved F or W. D genes are given only for firm matches. Size is omitted from some rows. Given values are once, few, many or a class for expanded clones.

j_gene | v_gene | d_gene | abundance | CDR3aa | CDR3nt
TRBJ1-1 | TRBV18 | . | . | CASSPLHPKNTEAFF | TGTGCCAGCTCACCACTTCATCCCAAGAACACTGAAGCTTTCTTT
TRBJ2-1 | TRBV11-3 | TRBD1 | . | CASSLDAGGAYNEQFF | TGTGCCAGCAGCTTAGATGCAGGGGGCGCTTACAATGAGCAGTTCTTC
TRBJ1-2 | TRBV19 | . | . | CASTPRGGAGKGSGYTF | TGTGCCAGTACCCCCCGAGGGGGGGCGGGAAAGGGTTCTGGCTACACCTTC
TRBJ1-1 | TRBV19 | TRBD1 | . | CASSDRGVTEAFF | TGTGCCAGTTCGGACAGGGGGGTCACTGAAGCTTTCTTT
TRBJ1-2 | TRBV7-3 | TRBD1 | . | CASSPGQGAGYTF | TGTGCCAGCAGCCCGGGACAGGGGGCAGGCTACACCTTC
TRBJ1-4 | TRBV27 | . | . | CASTTRRYNEKLFF | TGTGCCAGCACAACAAGGAGGTATAATGAAAAACTGTTTTTT
TRBJ1-2 | TRBV5-1 | TRBD1 | once | CASSSARTGTANYGYTF | TGCGCCAGCAGCTCTGCACGAACCGGGACAGCCAACTATGGCTACACCTTC
TRBJ1-2 | TRBV11-1 | . | . | CASSAGRPYGYTF | TGTGCCAGCAGCGCGGGACGGCCATATGGCTACACCTTC
TRBJ1-1 | TRBV5-6 | TRBD1 | . | CASSFGQGTTEAFF | TGTGCCAGCAGCTTCGGACAGGGAACGACTGAAGCTTTCTTT
TRBJ1-1 | TRBV15 | TRBD1 | . | CATSRPYQGAGDFF | TGTGCCACCAGCAGACCCTATCAGGGGGCCGGGGATTTCTTT
TRBJ2-3 | TRBV10-3 | TRBD2 | . | CATSPSGRGDTQYF | TGTGCCACCTCCCCTAGCGGGAGGGGAGATACGCAGTATTTT
TRBJ2-4 | TRBV25-1 | TRBD1 | . | CASSEFGQGAKNIQYF | TGTGCCAGCAGTGAATTTGGACAGGGGGCCAAAAACATTCAGTACTTC
TRBJ1-6 | TRBV4-1 | . | . | CASSSPGVGDSPLHF | TGCGCCAGCAGCTCCCCAGGGGTTGGCGATTCACCCCTCCACTTT
TRBJ2-7 | TRBV15 | TRBD2 | . | CATSRGRGFSYEQYF | TGTGCCACCAGCAGAGGGCGGGGGTTCTCCTACGAGCAGTACTTC
TRBJ1-2 | TRBV19 | TRBD1 | . | CATRGQRFNYGYTF | TGTGCCACCAGGGGACAGCGATTTAACTATGGCTACACCTTC
TRBJ2-7 | TRBV5-4 | TRBD1 | . | CASSSGTGGWEQYF | TGTGCCAGCAGCTCCGGGACAGGGGGGTGGGAGCAGTACTTC
TRBJ1-1 | TRBV7-9 | . | few | CASSLEGVNTEAFF | TGTGCCAGCAGCCTGGAGGGAGTGAACACTGAAGCTTTCTTT
TRBJ1-5 | TRBV23-1 | . | . | CASSQLGVPDSNQPQHF | TGCGCCAGCAGTCAATTGGGAGTACCGGATAGCAATCAGCCCCAGCATTTT
TRBJ1-2 | TRBV19 | TRBD1 | . | CASTDRGRNGYTF | TGTGCCAGTACCGACAGGGGAAGGAATGGCTACACCTTC
TRBJ2-3 | TRBV5-1 | . | few | CASSPATHPSTDTQYF | TGCGCCAGCAGCCCTGCAACACACCCAAGCACAGATACGCAGTATTTT
TRBJ2-5 | TRBV6-2/TRBV6-3 | TRBD2 | once | CASSQTSRQETQYF | TGTGCCAGCAGCCAGACTAGCAGGCAAGAGACCCAGTACTTC
TRBJ2-3 | TRBV5-4 | . | . | CASSSPYTDTQYF | TGTGCCAGCAGCTCCCCTTACACAGATACGCAGTATTTT
TRBJ2-3 | TRBV4-2 | TRBD1 | . | CASSPMTGAPTDTQYF | TGTGCCAGCAGCCCCATGACAGGGGCCCCCACAGATACGCAGTATTTT
TRBJ1-6 | TRBV28 | . | . | CASRPGRSPLHF | TGTGCCAGCAGACCAGGTCGGTCACCCCTCCACTTT
TRBJ1-4 | TRBV4-2 | TRBD1 | . | CASSQPSGTGNEKLFF | TGTGCCAGCAGCCAACCTTCCGGGACAGGGAATGAAAAACTGTTTTTT
TRBJ1-1 | TRBV5-5 | TRBD1 | . | CASRERTGSGEAFF | TGTGCCAGCAGGGAGCGGACAGGCTCAGGTGAAGCTTTCTTT
TRBJ2-7 | TRBV5-1 | . | . | CASSLGGAMGRSSYEQYF | TGCGCCAGCAGCTTGGGGGGAGCGATGGGCCGAAGCTCCTACGAGCAGTACTTC
TRBJ2-2 | TRBV7-2 | TRBD1 | . | CASSPRQGAHTGELFF | TGTGCCAGCAGCCCGAGACAGGGGGCGCACACCGGGGAGCTGTTTTTT
TRBJ1-3 | TRBV7-9 | . | . | CASSSSGSGNTIYF | TGTGCCAGCAGCTCAAGCGGATCTGGAAACACCATATATTTT
TRBJ1-2 | TRBV3-1/TRBV3-2 | . | . | CASSRGTNLNYGYTF | TGTGCCAGCAGCCGCGGGACGAACCTAAACTATGGCTACACCTTC
TRBJ1-4 | TRBV6-1 | . | . | CASSEVLDSNEKLFF | TGTGCCAGCAGTGAAGTTTTGGACAGCAATGAAAAACTGTTTTTT
TRBJ2-3 | TRBV6-5 | . | . | CASSYPGLPDTQYF | TGTGCCAGCAGTTACCCCGGACTCCCAGATACGCAGTATTTT
TRBJ2-2 | TRBV7-8 | . | . | CASSLEGVRDTGELFF | TGTGCCAGCAGCTTAGAGGGGGTTCGGGACACCGGGGAGCTGTTTTTT
TRBJ1-1 | TRBV25-1 | TRBD1 | . | CASSATGRNTEAFF | TGTGCCAGCAGTGCGACAGGGAGGAACACTGAAGCTTTCTTT
TRBJ2-3 | TRBV10-3 | . | few | CAISELTSIDTQYF | TGTGCCATCAGTGAGTTAACTTCGATAGATACGCAGTATTTT
TRBJ2-3 | TRBV6-2/TRBV6-3 | . | few | CASSYGQPPDTQYF | TGTGCCAGCAGTTACGGGCAGCCCCCAGATACGCAGTATTTT
TRBJ2-5 | TRBV6-1 | . | . | CASSEFDSQETQYF | TGTGCCAGCAGTGAATTCGACAGTCAAGAGACCCAGTACTTC
TRBJ2-7 | TRBV5-1 | TRBD2 | . | CASSSTSGSSYEQYF | TGCGCCAGCAGCTCCACTAGCGGGAGCTCCTACGAGCAGTACTTC
TRBJ2-3 | TRBV12-5 | . | . | CASGLAQTSLSTDTQYF | TGTGCTAGTGGTTTGGCCCAAACTAGCCTAAGTACAGATACGCAGTATTTT
TRBJ1-1 | TRBV5-1 | . | . | CASSPTGGGEAFF | TGCGCCAGCAGCCCTACTGGAGGAGGAGAAGCTTTCTTT
TRBJ2-2 | TRBV6-5 | . | few | CASSRGSGELFF | TGTGCCAGCAGTAGGGGGTCCGGGGAGCTGTTTTTT
TRBJ1-6 | TRBV6-1 | . | . | CASSERRTDYNSPLHF | TGTGCCAGCAGTGAAAGAAGGACAGATTATAATTCACCCCTCCACTTT
TRBJ1-1 | TRBV29-1 | TRBD1 | . | CSARTYRGHTEAFF | TGCAGCGCCCGAACATACAGGGGGCACACTGAAGCTTTCTTT
TRBJ2-2 | TRBV19 | . | . | CASTARQGGTGELFF | TGTGCCAGTACCGCGCGGCAGGGGGGCACCGGGGAGCTGTTTTTT
TRBJ1-1 | TRBV7-9 | . | . | CASSRETVNTEAFF | TGTGCCAGCAGCCGAGAGACAGTGAACACTGAAGCTTTCTTT
TRBJ2-4 | TRBV12-3/TRBV12-4 | TRBD2 | . | CASSLGEGVVQYF | TGTGCCAGCAGTTTAGGGGAGGGAGTAGTTCAGTACTTC
TRBJ1-1 | TRBV6-6 | . | . | CASRTPNTEAFF | TGTGCCAGCAGGACACCGAACACTGAAGCTTTCTTT
TRBJ2-2 | TRBV5-1 | TRBD1 | few | CASSLAEGTGDFGGELFF | TGCGCCAGCAGCTTGGCCGAAGGGACAGGGGATTTTGGCGGGGAGCTGTTTTTT
TRBJ1-2 | TRBV4-1 | . | . | CASSQDFEATPYGYTF | TGCGCCAGCAGCCAAGATTTCGAGGCGACCCCTTATGGCTACACCTTC
TRBJ2-5 | TRBV19 | TRBD2 | . | CASSKRGGRQETQYF | TGTGCCAGTAGCAAGCGGGGGGGCCGGCAAGAGACCCAGTACTTC
TRBJ2-1 | TRBV11-2 | TRBD1 | . | CATQLDRASEQFF | TGTGCCACCCAGCTCGACAGGGCGAGCGAGCAGTTCTTC
TRBJ2-1 | TRBV10-3 | TRBD2 | . | CAISESATSGRGEQFF | TGTGCCATCAGTGAGTCTGCGACTAGCGGGAGAGGTGAGCAGTTCTTC